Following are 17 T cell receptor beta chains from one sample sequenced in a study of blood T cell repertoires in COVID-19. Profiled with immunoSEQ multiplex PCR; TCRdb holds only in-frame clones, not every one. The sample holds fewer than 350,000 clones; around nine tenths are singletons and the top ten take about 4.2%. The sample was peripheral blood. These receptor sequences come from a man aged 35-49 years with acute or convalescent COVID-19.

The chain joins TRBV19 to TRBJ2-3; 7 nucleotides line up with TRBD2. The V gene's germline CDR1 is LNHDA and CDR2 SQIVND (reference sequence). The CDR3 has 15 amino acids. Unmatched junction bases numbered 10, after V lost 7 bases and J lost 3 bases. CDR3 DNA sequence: TGTGCCAGTAAAGAGGGGAGGGGAGGAACAGATACGCAGTATTTT. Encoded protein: CASKEGRGGTDTQYF.

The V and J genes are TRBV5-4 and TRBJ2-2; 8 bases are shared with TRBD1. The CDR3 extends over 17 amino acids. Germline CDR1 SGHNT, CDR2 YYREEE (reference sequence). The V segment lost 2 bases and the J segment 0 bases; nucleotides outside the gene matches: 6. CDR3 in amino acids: CASSFPSGQANTGELFF. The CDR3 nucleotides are TGTGCCAGCAGCTTTCCTTCGGGACAGGCGAACACCGGGGAGCTGTTTTTT. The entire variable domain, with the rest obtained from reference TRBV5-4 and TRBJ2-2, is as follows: ETGVTQSPTHLIKTRGQQVTLRCSSQSGHNTVSWYQQALGQGPQFIFQYYREEENGRGNFPPRFSGLQFPNYSSELNVNALELDDSALYLCASSFPSGQANTGELFFGEGSRLTVL.

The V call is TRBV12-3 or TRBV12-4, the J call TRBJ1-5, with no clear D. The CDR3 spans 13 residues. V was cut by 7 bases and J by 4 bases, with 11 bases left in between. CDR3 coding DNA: TGTGCCAGCACCCTAGGAGTTAATCAGCCCCAGCATTTT. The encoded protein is CASTLGVNQPQHF.

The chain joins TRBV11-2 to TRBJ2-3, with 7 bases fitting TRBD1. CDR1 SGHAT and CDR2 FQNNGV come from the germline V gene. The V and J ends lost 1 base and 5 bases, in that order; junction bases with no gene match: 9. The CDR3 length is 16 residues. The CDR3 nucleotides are TGTGCCAGCAGCTTAGCGGAGAGACAGGGTGGAGATACGCAGTATTTT. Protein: CASSLAERQGGDTQYF.

The CDR3 DNA reads as TGCGCCAGCAGCCGCGTGACTAGCGGGATAGGAAATGAGCAGTTCTTC. Translation: CASSRVTSGIGNEQFF. This chain uses TRBV5-1 with TRBJ2-1, with 11 bases fitting TRBD2. Germline CDR1 reads SGHRS; CDR2 reads YFSETQ. This CDR3 comprises 16 residues. V lost 4 bases to trimming and J lost 7 bases; unmatched junction nucleotides: 10.

CDR3: CASSPGGYEQYF. The CDR3 DNA reads as TGTGCCAGCAGTCCGGGAGGCTACGAGCAGTACTTC. This rearrangement joins TRBV6-2 or TRBV6-3 to TRBJ2-7, with 7 bases identical to TRBD2. Germline CDR1 is MNHEY and CDR2 is SVGEGT. V gave up 5 bases and J gave up 3 bases; unmatched junction bases: 1. The CDR3 has 12 residues.

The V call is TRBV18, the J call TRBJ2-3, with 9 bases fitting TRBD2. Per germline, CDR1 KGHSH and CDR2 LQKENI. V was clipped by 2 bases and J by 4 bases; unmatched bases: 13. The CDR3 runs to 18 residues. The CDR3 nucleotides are TGTGCCAGCTCACCATATTTGGGCGAGCGGGGGGTGGCAGATACGCAGTATTTT. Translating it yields CASSPYLGERGVADTQYF.

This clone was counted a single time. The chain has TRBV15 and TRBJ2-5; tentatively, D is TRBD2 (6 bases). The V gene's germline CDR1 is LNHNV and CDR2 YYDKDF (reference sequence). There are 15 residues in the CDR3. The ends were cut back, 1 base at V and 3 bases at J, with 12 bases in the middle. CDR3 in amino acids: CATSRGRGVEETQYF. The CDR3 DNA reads TGTGCCACCAGCAGAGGGCGGGGTGTGGAAGAGACCCAGTACTTC.

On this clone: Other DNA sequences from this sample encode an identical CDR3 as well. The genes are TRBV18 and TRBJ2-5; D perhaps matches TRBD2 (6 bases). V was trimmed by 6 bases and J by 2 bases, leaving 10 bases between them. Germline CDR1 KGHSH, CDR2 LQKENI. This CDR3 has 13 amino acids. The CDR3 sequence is CASSPGLQETQYF. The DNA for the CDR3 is TGTGCCAGCTCGCCGGGACTTCAAGAGACCCAGTACTTC.

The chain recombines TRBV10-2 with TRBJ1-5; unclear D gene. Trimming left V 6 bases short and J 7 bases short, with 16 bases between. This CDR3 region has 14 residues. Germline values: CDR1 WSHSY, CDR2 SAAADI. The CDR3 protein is CASSAVEGSQPQHF. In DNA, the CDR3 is TGCGCCAGCAGCGCCGTTGAGGGCTCCCAGCCCCAGCATTTT.

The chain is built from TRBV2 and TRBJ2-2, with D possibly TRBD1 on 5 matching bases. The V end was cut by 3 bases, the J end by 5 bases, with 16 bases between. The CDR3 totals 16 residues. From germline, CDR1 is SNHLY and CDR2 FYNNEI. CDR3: CASSERRALWTGELFF. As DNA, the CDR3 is TGTGCCAGCAGTGAGCGCAGGGCGTTATGGACCGGGGAGCTGTTTTTT.

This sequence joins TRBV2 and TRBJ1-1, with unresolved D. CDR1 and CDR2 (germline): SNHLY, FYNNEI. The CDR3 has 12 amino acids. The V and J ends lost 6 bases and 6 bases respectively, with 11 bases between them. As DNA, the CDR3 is TGTGCCAGCAGAGCCGACGGGGCTGAAGCTTTCTTT. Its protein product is CASRADGAEAFF.

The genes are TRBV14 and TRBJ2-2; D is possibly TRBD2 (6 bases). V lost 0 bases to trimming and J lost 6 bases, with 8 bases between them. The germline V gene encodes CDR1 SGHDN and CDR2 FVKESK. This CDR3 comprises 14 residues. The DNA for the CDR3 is TGTGCCAGCAGCCAAGACAGCGGGTCCGGGGAGCTGTTTTTT. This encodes CASSQDSGSGELFF.

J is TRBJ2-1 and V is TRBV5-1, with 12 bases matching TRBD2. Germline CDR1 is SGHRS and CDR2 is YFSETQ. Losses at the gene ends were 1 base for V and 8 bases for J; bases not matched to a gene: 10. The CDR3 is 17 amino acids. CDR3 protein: CASSLTSGGLRGDEQFF. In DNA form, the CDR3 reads TGCGCCAGCAGCTTGACTAGCGGGGGGCTCCGAGGGGATGAGCAGTTCTTC.

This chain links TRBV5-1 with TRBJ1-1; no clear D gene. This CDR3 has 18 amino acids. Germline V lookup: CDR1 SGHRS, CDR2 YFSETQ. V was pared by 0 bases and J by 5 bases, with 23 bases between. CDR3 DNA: TGCGCCAGCAGCTTGGCAGCGGGAGGCCGAACCCGTACGACTGAAGCTTTCTTT. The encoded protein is CASSLAAGGRTRTTEAFF. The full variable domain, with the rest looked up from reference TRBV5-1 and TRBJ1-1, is KAGVTQTPRYLIKTRGQQVTLSCSPISGHRSVSWYQQTPGQGLQFLFEYFSETQRNKGNFPGRFSGRQFSNSRSEMNVSTLELGDSALYLCASSLAAGGRTRTTEAFFGQGTRLTVV.

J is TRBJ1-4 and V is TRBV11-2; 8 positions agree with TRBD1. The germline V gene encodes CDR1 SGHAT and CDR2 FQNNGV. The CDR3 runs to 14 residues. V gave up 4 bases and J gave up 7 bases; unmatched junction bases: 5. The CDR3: CASSSRGLGEKLFF. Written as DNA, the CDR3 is TGTGCCAGCAGCTCCAGGGGGCTGGGTGAAAAACTGTTTTTT.

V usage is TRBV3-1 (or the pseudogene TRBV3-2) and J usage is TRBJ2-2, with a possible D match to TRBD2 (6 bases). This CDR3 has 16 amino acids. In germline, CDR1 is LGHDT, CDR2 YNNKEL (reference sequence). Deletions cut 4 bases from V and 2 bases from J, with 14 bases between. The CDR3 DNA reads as TGTGCCAGCAGCCGAGACGGGACTCACAACACCGGGGAGCTGTTTTTT. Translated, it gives CASSRDGTHNTGELFF.